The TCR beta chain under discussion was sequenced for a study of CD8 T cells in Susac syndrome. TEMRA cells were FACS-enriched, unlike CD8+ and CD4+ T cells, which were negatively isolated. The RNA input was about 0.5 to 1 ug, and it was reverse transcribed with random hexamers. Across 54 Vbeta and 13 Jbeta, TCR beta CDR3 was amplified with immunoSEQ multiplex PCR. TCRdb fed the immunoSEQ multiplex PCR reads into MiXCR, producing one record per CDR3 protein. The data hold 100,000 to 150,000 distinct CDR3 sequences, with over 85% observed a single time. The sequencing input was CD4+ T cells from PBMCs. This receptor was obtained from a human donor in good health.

Written as DNA, the CDR3 is TGTGCCAGCAGCTTATCCCAGGGAATCCGAATAGAAAAACTGTTTTTT. Amino acid sequence: CASSLSQGIRIEKLFF. The chain carries TRBV7-9 and TRBJ1-4, with D maybe TRBD1 (5 bases). CDR1 is SEHNR and CDR2 is FQNEAQ in the germline V gene (reference sequence). The CDR3 loop spans 16 amino acids. V was clipped by 2 bases and J by 8 bases, with 18 bases between them.